This TCR beta chain was captured by sequencing in a study of CD8 T cells in Susac syndrome. J lost 4 bases, V lost 3 bases, and 3 bases had no gene match. From germline, CDR1 is SGHDT and CDR2 YYEEEE. The CDR3 consists of 13 residues. Random hexamers were used to reverse transcribe roughly 0.45 to 1 ug of RNA. Amplification of the TCR beta CDR3 was carried out by immunoSEQ multiplex PCR, which spanned a total of 54 Vbeta and 13 Jbeta segments. In TCRdb, the immunoSEQ multiplex PCR reads were re-called with MiXCR into one record per CDR3 protein. Of around 71,000 distinct CDR3 sequences in the sample, roughly 95% were seen once. TCR beta from blood CD8+ and CD4+ T cells was sequenced. The authors negatively isolated CD8+ and CD4+ T cells and FACS-enriched TEMRA cells.

Sequencing was done on a sample of CD4+ T cells from PBMCs. The rearrangement links TRBV5-6 to TRBJ1-1; 7 bases match TRBD1. The TCR comes from a human donor with multiple sclerosis. In DNA form, the CDR3 reads TGTGCCAGCAGCTGGGCAGGGGGCACTGAAGCTTTCTTT. Protein sequence: CASSWAGGTEAFF.